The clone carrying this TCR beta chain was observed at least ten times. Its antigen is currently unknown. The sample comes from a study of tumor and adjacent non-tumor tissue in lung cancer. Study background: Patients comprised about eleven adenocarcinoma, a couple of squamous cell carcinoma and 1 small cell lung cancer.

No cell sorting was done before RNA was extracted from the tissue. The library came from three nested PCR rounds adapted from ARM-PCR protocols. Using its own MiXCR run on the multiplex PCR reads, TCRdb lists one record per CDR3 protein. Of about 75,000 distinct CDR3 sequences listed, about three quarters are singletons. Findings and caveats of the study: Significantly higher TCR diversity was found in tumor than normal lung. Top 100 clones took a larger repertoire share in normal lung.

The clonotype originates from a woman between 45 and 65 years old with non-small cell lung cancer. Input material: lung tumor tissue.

CDR3 sequence (DNA): TGCAGTGCTAGTAATTCGGGGAACACTGAAGCTTTCTTT. Its protein product is CSASNSGNTEAFF. The chain is built from TRBV20-1 and TRBJ1-1; D is uncertain. Deletions cut 3 bases from V and 1 base from J, with 9 bases between. The V gene's germline CDR1 is DFQATT and CDR2 SNEGSKA (reference sequence). This CDR3 region has 13 residues.